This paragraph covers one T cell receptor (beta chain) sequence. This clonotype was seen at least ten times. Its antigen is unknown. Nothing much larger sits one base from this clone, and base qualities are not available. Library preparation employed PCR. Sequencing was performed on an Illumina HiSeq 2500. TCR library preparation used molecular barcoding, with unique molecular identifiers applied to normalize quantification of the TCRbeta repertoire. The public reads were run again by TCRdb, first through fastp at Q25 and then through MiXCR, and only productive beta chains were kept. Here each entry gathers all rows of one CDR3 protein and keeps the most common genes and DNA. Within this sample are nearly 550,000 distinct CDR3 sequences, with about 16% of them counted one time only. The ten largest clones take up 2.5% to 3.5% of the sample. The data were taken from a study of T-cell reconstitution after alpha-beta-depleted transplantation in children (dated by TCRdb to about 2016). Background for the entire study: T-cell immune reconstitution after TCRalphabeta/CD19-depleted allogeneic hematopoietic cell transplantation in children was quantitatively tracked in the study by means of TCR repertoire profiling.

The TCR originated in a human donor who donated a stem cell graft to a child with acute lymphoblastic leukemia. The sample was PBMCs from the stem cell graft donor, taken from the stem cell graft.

The nucleotide sequence reads as follows: TGTGCCAGCAGCGTAGCCGGGGGCGGGAGGGCCACAGATACGCAGTATTTT. It specifies CASSVAGGGRATDTQYF. The rearrangement combines TRBV9 with TRBJ2-3, with 9 middle bases fitting TRBD2. The germline V gene yields SGDLS for CDR1 and YYNGEE for CDR2. The CDR3 numbers 17 residues from cysteine through phenylalanine. Here the CDR3 DNA is all that survives: 51 bases in frame from base 1. V lost 0 bases and J lost 2 bases, and the count of bases not matched to a germline gene is 7.